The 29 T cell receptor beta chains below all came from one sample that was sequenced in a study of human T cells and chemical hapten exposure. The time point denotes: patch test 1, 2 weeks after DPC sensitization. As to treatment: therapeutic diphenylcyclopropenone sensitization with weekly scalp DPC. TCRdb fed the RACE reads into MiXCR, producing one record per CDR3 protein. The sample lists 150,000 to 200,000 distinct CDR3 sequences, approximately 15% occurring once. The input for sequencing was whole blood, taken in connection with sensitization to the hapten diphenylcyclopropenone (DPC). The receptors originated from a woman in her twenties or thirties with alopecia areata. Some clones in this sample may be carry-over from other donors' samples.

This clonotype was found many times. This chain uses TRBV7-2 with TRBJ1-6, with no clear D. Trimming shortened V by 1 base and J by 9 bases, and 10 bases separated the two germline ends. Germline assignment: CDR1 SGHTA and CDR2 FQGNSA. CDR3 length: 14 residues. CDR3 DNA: TGTGCCAGCAGCTTAGTCGGCGGCCTTTCACCCCTCCACTTT. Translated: CASSLVGGLSPLHF.

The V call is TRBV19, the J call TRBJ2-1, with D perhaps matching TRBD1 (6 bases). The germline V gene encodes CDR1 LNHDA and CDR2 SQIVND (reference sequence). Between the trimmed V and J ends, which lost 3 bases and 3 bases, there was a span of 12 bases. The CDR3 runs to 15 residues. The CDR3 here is CASSITGPVYNEQFF. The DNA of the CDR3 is TGTGCCAGTAGTATCACAGGGCCCGTCTACAATGAGCAGTTCTTC.

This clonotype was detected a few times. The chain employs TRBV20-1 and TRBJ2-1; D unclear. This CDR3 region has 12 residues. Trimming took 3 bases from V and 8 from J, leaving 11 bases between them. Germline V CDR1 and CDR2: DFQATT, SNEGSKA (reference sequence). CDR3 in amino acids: CSARSEVHEQFF. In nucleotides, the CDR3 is TGCAGTGCTAGGAGTGAGGTTCATGAGCAGTTCTTC.

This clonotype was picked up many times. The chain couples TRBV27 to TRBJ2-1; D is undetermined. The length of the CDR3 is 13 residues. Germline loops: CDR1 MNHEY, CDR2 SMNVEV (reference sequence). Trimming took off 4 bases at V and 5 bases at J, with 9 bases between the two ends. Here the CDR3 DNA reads TGTGCCAGCAGTTCCCCTCTCGACAATGAGCAGTTCTTC. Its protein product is CASSSPLDNEQFF.

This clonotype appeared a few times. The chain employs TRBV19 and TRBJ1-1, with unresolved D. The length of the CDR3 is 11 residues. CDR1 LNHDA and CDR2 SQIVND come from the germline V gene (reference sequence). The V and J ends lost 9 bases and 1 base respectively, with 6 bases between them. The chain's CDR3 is CARPGNTEAFF. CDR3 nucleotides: TGTGCCAGACCGGGGAACACTGAAGCTTTCTTT.

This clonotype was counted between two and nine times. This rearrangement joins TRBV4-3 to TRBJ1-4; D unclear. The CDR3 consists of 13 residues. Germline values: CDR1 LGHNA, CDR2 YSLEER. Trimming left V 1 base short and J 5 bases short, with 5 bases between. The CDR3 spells CASSQVRNEKLFF. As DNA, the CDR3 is TGCGCCAGCAGCCAAGTGAGGAATGAAAAACTGTTTTTT.

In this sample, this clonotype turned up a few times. The CDR3 DNA sequence: TGTGCCAGCAGTCCTCGGGGGCAGGGTAATGAAAAACTGTTTTTT. This encodes CASSPRGQGNEKLFF. This sequence joins TRBV12-3 or TRBV12-4 and TRBJ1-4; D is possibly TRBD1 (6 bases). Trimming left V 5 bases short and J 4 bases short, with 14 bases between. CDR3 length equals 15 residues.

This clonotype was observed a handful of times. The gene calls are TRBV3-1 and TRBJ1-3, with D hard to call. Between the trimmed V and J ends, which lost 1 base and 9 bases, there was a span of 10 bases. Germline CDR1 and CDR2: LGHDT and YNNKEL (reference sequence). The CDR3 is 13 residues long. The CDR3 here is CASSQVDSGTIYF. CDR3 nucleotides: TGTGCCAGCAGCCAAGTTGACTCGGGCACCATATATTTT.

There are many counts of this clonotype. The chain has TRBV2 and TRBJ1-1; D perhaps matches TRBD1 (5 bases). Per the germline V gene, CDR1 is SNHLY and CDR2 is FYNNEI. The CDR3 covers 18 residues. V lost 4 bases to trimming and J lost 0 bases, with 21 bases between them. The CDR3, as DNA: TGTGCCAGCAGTGCCGGGAATGCAGGGTTGGCGGTGAACACTGAAGCTTTCTTT. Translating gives CASSAGNAGLAVNTEAFF.

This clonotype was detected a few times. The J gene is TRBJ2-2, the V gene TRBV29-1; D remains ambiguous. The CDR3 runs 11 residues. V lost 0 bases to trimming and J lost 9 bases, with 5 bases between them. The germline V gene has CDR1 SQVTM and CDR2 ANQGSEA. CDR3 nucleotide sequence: TGCAGCGTTGAAGATGCATGGGAGCTGTTTTTT. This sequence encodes CSVEDAWELFF.

The CDR3 here is CASSQEISDEQFF. The CDR3 DNA follows: TGTGCCAGCAGCCAAGAGATCAGCGATGAGCAGTTCTTC. This chain connects TRBV4-2 to TRBJ2-1, with D unresolved. The germline CDR1 and CDR2 sequences are LGHNA and YNFKEQ. This CDR3 has 13 amino acids. Trimming stripped 0 bases from V and 8 bases from J, with 8 bases between.

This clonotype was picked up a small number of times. Here the CDR3 reads CAIRGGPPNNYGYTF. CDR3 DNA: TGTGCCATCAGAGGGGGACCACCTAATAACTATGGCTACACCTTC. J is TRBJ1-2 and V is TRBV10-3; tentatively, D is TRBD1 (6 bases). Trimming took off 6 bases at V and 1 base at J, with 15 bases between the two ends. Germline CDR1 is ENHRY and CDR2 is SYGVKD. This CDR3 contains 15 residues.

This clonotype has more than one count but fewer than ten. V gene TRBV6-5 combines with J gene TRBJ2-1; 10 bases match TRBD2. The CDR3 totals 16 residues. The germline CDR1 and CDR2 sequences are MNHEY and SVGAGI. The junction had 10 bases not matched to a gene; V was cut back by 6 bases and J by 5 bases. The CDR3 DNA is TGTGCCAGCAGACCCCCCCTAGCGGGAGTCGACAATGAGCAGTTCTTC. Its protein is CASRPPLAGVDNEQFF.

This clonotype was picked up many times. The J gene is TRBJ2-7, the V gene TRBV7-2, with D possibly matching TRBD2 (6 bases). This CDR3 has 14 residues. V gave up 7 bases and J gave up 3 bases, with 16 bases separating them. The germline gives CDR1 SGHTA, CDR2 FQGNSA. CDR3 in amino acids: CASTLSSANYEQYF. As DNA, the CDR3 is TGTGCCAGCACCTTGTCTAGCGCGAACTACGAGCAGTACTTC.

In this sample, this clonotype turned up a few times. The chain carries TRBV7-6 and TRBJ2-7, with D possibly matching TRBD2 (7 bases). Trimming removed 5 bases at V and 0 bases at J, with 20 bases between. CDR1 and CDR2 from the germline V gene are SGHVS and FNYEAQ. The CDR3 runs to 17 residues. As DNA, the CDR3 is TGTGCCAGCAGCCCCGGGCTAGGGGGGGGAAGCTCCTACGAGCAGTACTTC. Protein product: CASSPGLGGGSSYEQYF. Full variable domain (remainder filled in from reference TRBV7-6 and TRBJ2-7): GAGVSQSPRYKVTKRGQDVALRCDPISGHVSLYWYRQALGQGPEFLTYFNYEAQQDKSGLPNDRFSAERPEGSISTLTIQRTEQRDSAMYRCASSPGLGGGSSYEQYFGPGTRLTVT.

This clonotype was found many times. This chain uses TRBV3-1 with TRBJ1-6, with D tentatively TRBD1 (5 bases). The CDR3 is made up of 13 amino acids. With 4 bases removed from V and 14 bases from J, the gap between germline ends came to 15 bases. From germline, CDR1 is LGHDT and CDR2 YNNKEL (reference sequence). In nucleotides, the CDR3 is TGTGCCAGCAGCCGGGACTGGCGTTCGGCCCTCCACTTT. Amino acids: CASSRDWRSALHF.

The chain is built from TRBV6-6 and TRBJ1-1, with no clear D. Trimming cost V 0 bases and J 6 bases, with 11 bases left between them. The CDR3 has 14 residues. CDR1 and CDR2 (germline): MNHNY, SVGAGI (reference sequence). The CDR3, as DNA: TGTGCCAGCAGTTACTCGATTGGGGTCGCTGAAGCTTTCTTT. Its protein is CASSYSIGVAEAFF.

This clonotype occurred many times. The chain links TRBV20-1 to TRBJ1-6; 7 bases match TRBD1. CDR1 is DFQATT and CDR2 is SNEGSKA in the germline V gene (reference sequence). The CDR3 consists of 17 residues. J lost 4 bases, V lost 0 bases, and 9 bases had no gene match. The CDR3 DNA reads TGCAGTGCTAGAGATGAAGACCGGGACAGATATAATTCACCCCTCCACTTT. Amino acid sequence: CSARDEDRDRYNSPLHF.

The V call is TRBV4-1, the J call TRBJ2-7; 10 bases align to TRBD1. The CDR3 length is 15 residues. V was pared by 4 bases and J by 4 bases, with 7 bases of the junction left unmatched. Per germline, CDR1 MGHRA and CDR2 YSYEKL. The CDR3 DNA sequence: TGCGCCAGCAGCCCGCATAGGGACAGGGGTTACGAGCAGTACTTC. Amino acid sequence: CASSPHRDRGYEQYF.

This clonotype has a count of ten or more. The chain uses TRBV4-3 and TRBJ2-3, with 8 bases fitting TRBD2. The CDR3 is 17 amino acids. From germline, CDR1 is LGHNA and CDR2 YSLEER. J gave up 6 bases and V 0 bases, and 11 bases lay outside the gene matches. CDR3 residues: CASSQERSGRTTDTQYF. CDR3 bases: TGCGCCAGCAGCCAAGAACGGAGCGGGAGAACAACGGATACGCAGTATTTT.

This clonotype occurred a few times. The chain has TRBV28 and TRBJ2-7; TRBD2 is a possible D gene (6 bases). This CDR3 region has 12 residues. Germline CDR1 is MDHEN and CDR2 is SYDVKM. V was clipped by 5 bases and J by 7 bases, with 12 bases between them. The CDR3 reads CASSIAVREQYF. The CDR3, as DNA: TGTGCCAGCAGTATAGCGGTCCGGGAGCAGTACTTC.

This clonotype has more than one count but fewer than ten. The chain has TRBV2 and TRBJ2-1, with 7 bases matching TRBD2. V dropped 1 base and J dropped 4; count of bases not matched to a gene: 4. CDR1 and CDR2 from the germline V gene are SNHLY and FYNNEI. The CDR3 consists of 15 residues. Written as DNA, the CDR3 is TGTGCCAGCAGTGAAGGTCGGGAGGCGTACAATGAGCAGTTCTTC. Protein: CASSEGREAYNEQFF.

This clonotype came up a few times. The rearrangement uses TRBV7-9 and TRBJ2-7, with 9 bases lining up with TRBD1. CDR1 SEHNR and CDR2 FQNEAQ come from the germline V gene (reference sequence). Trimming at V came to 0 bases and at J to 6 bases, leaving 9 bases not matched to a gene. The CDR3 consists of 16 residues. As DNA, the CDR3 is TGTGCCAGCAGCTTAGCGGCCGGGACAGGGCAAGGCGAGCAGTACTTC. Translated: CASSLAAGTGQGEQYF.

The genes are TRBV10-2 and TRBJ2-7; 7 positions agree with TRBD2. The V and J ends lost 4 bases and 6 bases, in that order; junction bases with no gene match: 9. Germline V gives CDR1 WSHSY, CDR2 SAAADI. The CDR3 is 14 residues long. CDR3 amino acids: CASSVGGSGSEQYF. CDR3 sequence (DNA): TGCGCCAGCAGTGTTGGCGGGAGTGGTAGCGAGCAGTACTTC.

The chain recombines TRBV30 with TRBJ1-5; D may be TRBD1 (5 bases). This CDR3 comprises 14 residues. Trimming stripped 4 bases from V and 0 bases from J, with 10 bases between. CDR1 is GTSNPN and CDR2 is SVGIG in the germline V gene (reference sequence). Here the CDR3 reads CAWNQGNSNQPQHF. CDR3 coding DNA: TGTGCCTGGAACCAGGGAAATAGCAATCAGCCCCAGCATTTT.

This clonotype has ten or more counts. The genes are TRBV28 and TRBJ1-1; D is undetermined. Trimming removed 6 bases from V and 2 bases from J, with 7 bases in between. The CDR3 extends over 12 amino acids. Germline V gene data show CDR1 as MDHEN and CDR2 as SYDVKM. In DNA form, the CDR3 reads TGTGCCAGCAGGGCTGTTAACACTGAAGCTTTCTTT. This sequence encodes CASRAVNTEAFF.

CDR3 protein: CSVDSRTGGDYGYTF. In DNA form, the CDR3 reads TGCAGCGTTGACTCTCGGACAGGGGGGGACTATGGCTACACCTTC. The chain joins TRBV29-1 to TRBJ1-2; TRBD1 matches at 10 bases. V shed 3 bases and J 3 bases; nucleotides not matched to a gene: 7. Germline assignment: CDR1 SQVTM and CDR2 ANQGSEA. This CDR3 is 15 amino acids long.

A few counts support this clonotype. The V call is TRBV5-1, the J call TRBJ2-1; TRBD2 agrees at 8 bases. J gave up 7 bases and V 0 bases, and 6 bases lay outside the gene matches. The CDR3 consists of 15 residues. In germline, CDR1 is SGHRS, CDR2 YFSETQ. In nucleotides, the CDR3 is TGCGCCAGCAGCTTGGGGACTAGCTCTCTGAATGAGCAGTTCTTC. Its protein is CASSLGTSSLNEQFF.

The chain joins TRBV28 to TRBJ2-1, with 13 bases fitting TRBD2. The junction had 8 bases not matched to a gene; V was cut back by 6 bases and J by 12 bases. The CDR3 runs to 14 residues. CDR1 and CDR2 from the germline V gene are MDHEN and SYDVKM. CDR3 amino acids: CASSHGLAGEGQFF. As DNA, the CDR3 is TGTGCCAGCAGCCACGGACTAGCGGGAGAGGGGCAGTTCTTC.